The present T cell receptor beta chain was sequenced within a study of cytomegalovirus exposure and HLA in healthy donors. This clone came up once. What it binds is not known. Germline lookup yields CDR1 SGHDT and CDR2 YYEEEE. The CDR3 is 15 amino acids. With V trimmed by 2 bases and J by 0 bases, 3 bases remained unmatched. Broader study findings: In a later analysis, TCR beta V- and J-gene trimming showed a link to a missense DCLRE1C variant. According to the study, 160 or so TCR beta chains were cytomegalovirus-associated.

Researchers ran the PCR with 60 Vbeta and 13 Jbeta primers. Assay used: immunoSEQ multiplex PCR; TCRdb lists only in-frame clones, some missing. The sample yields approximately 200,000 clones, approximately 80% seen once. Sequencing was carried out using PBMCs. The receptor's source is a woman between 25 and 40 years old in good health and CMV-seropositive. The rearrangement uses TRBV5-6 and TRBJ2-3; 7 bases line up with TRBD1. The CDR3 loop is CASSFGTASTDTQYF. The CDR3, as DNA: TGTGCCAGCAGCTTTGGGACAGCTAGCACAGATACGCAGTATTTT.